The 23 T cell receptor beta chains below were found in one sample sequenced in a study of follicular helper T cells after annual influenza vaccination. Time point specified: 2015-2016 season, pre-vaccination. Sequencing used immunoSEQ multiplex PCR; TCRdb keeps in-frame clones, though not all of them. In the table there are more than 10,000 clones, approximately 80% of which are singletons. Material: CXCR5+ CD38- circulating T follicular helper cells from blood, obtained on the day of influenza vaccination. As to subset: circulating Tfh, non-naive CD4+CXCR5+PD-1+ (ICOS+CD38+ or ICOS-CD38-). These receptors all come from an adult who received the influenza vaccine.

The rearrangement links TRBV9 to TRBJ1-6; 7 positions agree with TRBD1. The ends lost 2 bases at V and 10 bases at J; junction bases unmatched: 3. Germline V gives CDR1 SGDLS, CDR2 YYNGEE. CDR3 size: 13 residues. CDR3 nucleotides: TGTGCCAGCAGCGTGGACAGGATATCACCCCTCCACTTT. It is translated as CASSVDRISPLHF.

The chain joins TRBV6-1 to TRBJ2-7, with 9 bases fitting TRBD1. This CDR3 contains 14 residues. Germline V gene lookup returns CDR1 MNHNS and CDR2 SASEGT. With 6 bases clipped from V and 6 bases from J, the junction kept 9 bases outside the gene matches. The CDR3 nucleotides are TGTGCCAGCAGGGAGACAGGGGGTCCGTCCGAGCAGTACTTC. Its protein is CASRETGGPSEQYF.

This CDR3 is CASSSGVGRQETQYF. The CDR3 bases are TGTGCCAGCAGCTCCGGGGTGGGCCGCCAAGAGACCCAGTACTTC. The J gene is TRBJ2-5, the V gene TRBV7-7; perhaps TRBD2 as D (5 bases). The V and J ends lost 4 bases and 1 base respectively, with 13 bases between them. The CDR3 covers 15 residues. In germline, CDR1 is SSHAT, CDR2 FNYEAQ (reference sequence).

The V and J genes are TRBV5-4 and TRBJ2-7; 9 bases map to TRBD2. V lost 4 bases to trimming and J lost 2 bases; unmatched junction nucleotides: 4. Germline values: CDR1 SGHNT, CDR2 YYREEE (reference sequence). The CDR3 totals 14 residues. In nucleotides, the CDR3 is TGTGCCAGCAGCCTCGAGCGGGGGGCCTACGAGCAGTACTTC. This gives the protein CASSLERGAYEQYF.

The chain is built from TRBV7-3 and TRBJ2-6; TRBD1 matches at 7 bases. This CDR3 region has 17 residues. Unmatched junction bases numbered 15, after V lost 1 base and J lost 12 bases. Looked up from germline, CDR1 is SGHTA and CDR2 is FQGTGA. The CDR3 DNA reads as TGTGCCAGCAGCTTAATCAGCCCCCCAGACAGGGCAATCGTCCTGACTTTC. Translating gives CASSLISPPDRAIVLTF.

The chain uses TRBV19 and TRBJ2-7, with D perhaps being TRBD1 or TRBD2 (5 bases each). Trimming cost V 5 bases and J 0 bases, with 20 bases left between them. Germline V gives CDR1 LNHDA, CDR2 SQIVND (reference sequence). This CDR3 spans 17 amino acids. The CDR3: CASSRGARGPSSYEQYF. The CDR3 bases are TGTGCCAGTAGTCGAGGCGCGAGGGGCCCTAGCTCCTACGAGCAGTACTTC.

The rearrangement joins TRBV28 to TRBJ1-2; maybe TRBD1 (5 bases). Germline V CDR1 and CDR2: MDHEN, SYDVKM. The CDR3 is 15 residues long. Trimming left V 5 bases short and J 2 bases short, with 15 bases between. CDR3 region: CASSGGSGSNYGYTF. In DNA, the CDR3 is TGTGCCAGCAGTGGGGGGTCAGGTTCGAACTATGGCTACACCTTC.

This chain uses TRBV18 with TRBJ2-3; D remains ambiguous. The CDR3 is 16 amino acids. Deletions cut 0 bases from V and 2 bases from J, with 12 bases between. Germline lookup yields CDR1 KGHSH and CDR2 LQKENI. CDR3 region: CASSPPRQTITDTQYF. CDR3 nucleotides: TGTGCCAGCTCACCACCTCGCCAGACGATCACAGATACGCAGTATTTT.

The chain links TRBV4-3 to TRBJ1-3; no firm D call. From germline, CDR1 is LGHNA and CDR2 YSLEER. Trimming shortened V by 5 bases and J by 0 bases, and 11 bases separated the two germline ends. CDR3 length equals 15 residues. CDR3 region: CASSYGRLSGNTIYF. The CDR3 bases are TGCGCCAGCAGCTACGGACGGCTCTCTGGAAACACCATATATTTT.

The chain links TRBV12-5 to TRBJ1-1; TRBD1 is a possible D gene (5 bases). Germline assignment: CDR1 LGHNT and CDR2 FRNRAP. Trimming shortened V by 3 bases and J by 1 base, and 6 bases separated the two germline ends. The CDR3 extends over 13 amino acids. CDR3 nucleotide sequence: TGTGCTAGTGGTTTCGGGGGGAACACTGAAGCTTTCTTT. It codes for CASGFGGNTEAFF.

The chain is built from TRBV2 and TRBJ2-7, with 14 bases identical to TRBD2. Germline CDR1 is SNHLY and CDR2 is FYNNEI. The V segment lost 3 bases and the J segment 4 bases; nucleotides outside the gene matches: 8. The length of the CDR3 is 17 residues. The CDR3 DNA reads TGTGCCAGCAGTGATTTGTCGGGACTAGCGGGGGAGTACGAGCAGTACTTC. Protein product: CASSDLSGLAGEYEQYF.

The chain recombines TRBV5-5 with TRBJ1-1, with D tentatively TRBD1 (5 bases). Germline V gives CDR1 SGHKS, CDR2 YYEKEE (reference sequence). The CDR3 runs 12 residues. Trimming pared 2 bases from V and 8 bases from J, leaving 10 bases between. The CDR3 bases are TGTGCCAGCAGCTTATCCTGGGGGGAAGCTTTCTTT. Residues: CASSLSWGEAFF.

On this clone itself: The junction departs from the called germline gene at one end, perhaps through a read error. The gene calls are TRBV11-3 and TRBJ2-7; D is possibly TRBD2 (6 bases). The CDR3 has 13 amino acids. Germline loops: CDR1 SGHNT, CDR2 YENEEA. The CDR3 DNA sequence: TGTGCCAGCAGCTTAGAGACCAGGGAGGAATTCTTCTTC. Translating it yields CASSLETREEFFF.

This rearrangement joins TRBV2 to TRBJ2-5; 9 bases line up with TRBD2. Per germline, CDR1 SNHLY and CDR2 FYNNEI. The CDR3 is 15 residues long. V was pared by 3 bases and J by 5 bases, with 7 bases of the junction left unmatched. CDR3 nucleotides: TGTGCCAGCAGTGATCTGGGCGGGGGGGCGGAGACCCAGTACTTC. Residues: CASSDLGGGAETQYF. The variable domain in full, completed from reference TRBV2 and TRBJ2-5, reads EPEVTQTPSHQVTQMGQEVILRCVPISNHLYFYWYRQILGQKVEFLVSFYNNEISEKSEIFDDQFSVERPDGSNFTLKIRSTKLEDSAMYFCASSDLGGGAETQYFGPGTRLLVL.

V usage is TRBV19 and J usage is TRBJ2-7, with 8 bases fitting TRBD1. The V and J ends lost 6 bases and 4 bases, in that order; junction bases with no gene match: 17. The CDR3 is 17 residues long. Germline CDR1 reads LNHDA; CDR2 reads SQIVND (reference sequence). The CDR3 coding sequence is TGTGCCAGTAGCAAAACGCGACAGGGGAGGCATGGTTACGAGCAGTACTTC. Translated: CASSKTRQGRHGYEQYF.

The chain combines TRBV27 with TRBJ1-4; 7 bases align to TRBD1. The CDR3 has 19 amino acids. Germline V gives CDR1 MNHEY, CDR2 SMNVEV (reference sequence). Trimming cost V 2 bases and J 3 bases; bases outside gene matches: 15. Here the CDR3 reads CASSLRLLQGPSSNEKLFF. The CDR3 coding sequence is TGTGCCAGCAGTTTACGCCTCCTACAGGGGCCCTCATCTAATGAAAAACTGTTTTTT.

This chain uses TRBV5-1 with TRBJ2-1; no reliable D call. V lost 0 bases, J lost 4 bases, and 8 bases lay in between. Germline V lookup: CDR1 SGHRS, CDR2 YFSETQ. The CDR3 is 14 amino acids. CDR3 region: CASSLDARYNEQFF. For the CDR3, the DNA is TGCGCCAGCAGCTTGGACGCTAGATACAATGAGCAGTTCTTC.

This chain links TRBV30 with TRBJ1-5, with D unresolved. This CDR3 is 13 amino acids long. V lost 3 bases, J lost 5 bases, and 11 bases lay in between. The germline CDR1 and CDR2 sequences are GTSNPN and SVGIG (reference sequence). DNA of the CDR3: TGTGCCTGGAGAGGACCAGGCGATCAGCCCCAGCATTTT. It codes for CAWRGPGDQPQHF.

The CDR3 DNA sequence: TGTGCCAGCAGTTTCGACAGGGAGCGAGGTGGTGGCTACACCTTC. Translation: CASSFDRERGGGYTF. The chain has TRBV6-6 and TRBJ1-2, with TRBD1 identical over 7 bases. The length of the CDR3 is 15 residues. V lost 4 bases and J lost 7; bases outside the gene matches: 12. CDR1 is MNHNY, CDR2 SVGAGI, per germline (reference sequence).

This clone was recorded once. This chain uses TRBV5-1 with TRBJ2-6, with D unresolved. V was trimmed by 4 bases and J by 0 bases, leaving 17 bases between them. Germline V lookup: CDR1 SGHRS, CDR2 YFSETQ. The CDR3 has 18 residues. The CDR3 nucleotides are TGCGCCAGCAGCGCTTGGGGTGGGTCGAGCTCTGGGGCCAACGTCCTGACTTTC. Its translation: CASSAWGGSSSGANVLTF.

This clone came up a few times. The chain couples TRBV28 to TRBJ2-7; a possible D gene is TRBD2 (6 bases). Trimming took 3 bases from V and 2 from J, leaving 11 bases between them. The CDR3 loop spans 14 amino acids. Per the germline V gene, CDR1 is MDHEN and CDR2 is SYDVKM. CDR3 in amino acids: CASSFLREPYEQYF. DNA for the CDR3: TGTGCCAGCAGTTTTCTGCGGGAACCCTACGAGCAGTACTTC.

This clone occurred a few times. J is TRBJ1-2 and V is TRBV30; D unclear. The germline V and J ends were trimmed by 0 bases and 7 bases, with 12 bases remaining between them. Germline lookup yields CDR1 GTSNPN and CDR2 SVGIG (reference sequence). The length of the CDR3 is 13 residues. The CDR3 region has the DNA TGTGCCTGGAGTGTAGGGCAGTTCGGTGGCTACACCTTC. Amino acids: CAWSVGQFGGYTF. Using reference TRBV30 and TRBJ1-2 for the parts outside the CDR3, the full variable domain is SQTIHQWPATLVQPVGSPLSLECTVEGTSNPNLYWYRQAAGRGLQLLFYSVGIGQISSEVPQNLSASRPQDRQFILSSKKLLLSDSGFYLCAWSVGQFGGYTFGSGTRLTVV.

This chain uses TRBV2 with TRBJ2-7, with 10 positions matching TRBD2. The V gene's germline CDR1 is SNHLY and CDR2 FYNNEI. Trimming at V came to 3 bases and at J to 6 bases, leaving 11 bases not matched to a gene. This CDR3 is 16 amino acids long. DNA for the CDR3: TGTGCCAGCAGTGAGTTAGCGGGGGGCCTCTTTGGCGAGCAGTACTTC. This gives the protein CASSELAGGLFGEQYF.